These T cell receptor beta chains were read from a single sample in a study of cytomegalovirus exposure and HLA in healthy donors. Measured with immunoSEQ multiplex PCR; TCRdb has only the in-frame clones, and not every one. The sample lists under 150,000 clones, around 83% occurring once. Sequencing was done on a sample of PBMCs. The receptors stem from a girl aged 2-9 years in good health and CMV-seronegative. Both conserved end residues are part of each CDR3. A D gene is named only where the DNA matches it firmly. Clone size, where shown, is once, few, many, or a class for clones that have expanded.

clone_size: .
d_call: TRBD2
v_call: TRBV7-2
j_call: TRBJ2-3
cdr3_aa: CASSLVASGSTDTQYF
cdr3_nt: TGTGCCAGCAGCTTAGTGGCTAGCGGAAGCACAGATACGCAGTATTTT

clone_size: .
d_call: .
v_call: TRBV6-6
j_call: TRBJ2-1
cdr3_aa: CASKSGRNEQFF
cdr3_nt: TGTGCCAGCAAAAGCGGTCGCAATGAGCAGTTCTTC

clone_size: .
d_call: TRBD2
v_call: TRBV25-1
j_call: TRBJ2-1
cdr3_aa: CASSETVAGGANEQFF
cdr3_nt: TGTGCCAGCAGTGAGACCGTAGCGGGAGGGGCCAATGAGCAGTTCTTC

clone_size: .
d_call: TRBD1
v_call: TRBV19
j_call: TRBJ2-7
cdr3_aa: CASSATGEEQYF
cdr3_nt: TGTGCCAGTAGCGCGACAGGGGAGGAGCAGTACTTC

clone_size: .
d_call: .
v_call: TRBV6-6
j_call: TRBJ1-5
cdr3_aa: CASSYSSGVNQPQHF
cdr3_nt: TGTGCCAGCAGTTACTCGAGCGGGGTCAATCAGCCCCAGCATTTT

clone_size: .
d_call: TRBD1
v_call: TRBV27
j_call: TRBJ2-1
cdr3_aa: CASSLSKGQGFHEQFF
cdr3_nt: TGTGCCAGCAGTTTATCGAAAGGACAGGGGTTCCATGAGCAGTTCTTC

clone_size: .
d_call: TRBD1
v_call: TRBV19
j_call: TRBJ1-1
cdr3_aa: CASSFGTGNIRGTEAFF
cdr3_nt: TGTGCCAGTAGTTTTGGGACAGGGAATATTAGGGGCACTGAAGCTTTCTTT

clone_size: once
d_call: TRBD1
v_call: TRBV5-1
j_call: TRBJ2-1
cdr3_aa: CASQDGTGGNEQFF
cdr3_nt: TGCGCCAGCCAAGACGGGACAGGGGGCAATGAGCAGTTCTTC

clone_size: .
d_call: TRBD2
v_call: TRBV27
j_call: TRBJ2-7
cdr3_aa: CASSLSAGAVYEQYF
cdr3_nt: TGTGCCAGCAGTTTATCAGCGGGAGCAGTCTACGAGCAGTACTTC

clone_size: .
d_call: TRBD1
v_call: TRBV28
j_call: TRBJ1-1
cdr3_aa: CASSTMTGYTEAFF
cdr3_nt: TGTGCCAGCAGTACAATGACAGGGTACACTGAAGCTTTCTTT

clone_size: .
d_call: TRBD1
v_call: TRBV19
j_call: TRBJ1-5
cdr3_aa: CASSRLQGAYQPQHF
cdr3_nt: TGTGCCAGTAGCCGCCTACAGGGGGCCTATCAGCCCCAGCATTTT

clone_size: .
d_call: .
v_call: TRBV27
j_call: TRBJ2-1
cdr3_aa: CASSGGTHYNEQFF
cdr3_nt: TGTGCCAGCAGCGGCGGGACCCACTACAATGAGCAGTTCTTC

clone_size: .
d_call: TRBD2
v_call: TRBV6-4
j_call: TRBJ2-3
cdr3_aa: CASSVLAGGEDTQYF
cdr3_nt: TGTGCCAGCAGTGTACTAGCGGGAGGAGAAGATACGCAGTATTTT

clone_size: .
d_call: TRBD1
v_call: TRBV27
j_call: TRBJ1-2
cdr3_aa: CASRGQGVSRGYTF
cdr3_nt: TGTGCCAGCCGGGGACAGGGGGTTTCGCGAGGCTACACCTTC

clone_size: .
d_call: .
v_call: TRBV4-1
j_call: TRBJ2-7
cdr3_aa: CASSLGQTSYEQYF
cdr3_nt: TGCGCCAGCAGCCTAGGACAGACCTCCTACGAGCAGTACTTC

clone_size: .
d_call: .
v_call: TRBV30
j_call: TRBJ2-5
cdr3_aa: CAWTQGQLQETQYF
cdr3_nt: TGTGCCTGGACCCAAGGACAGCTCCAAGAGACCCAGTACTTC

clone_size: .
d_call: TRBD2
v_call: TRBV27
j_call: TRBJ2-3
cdr3_aa: CASSLGGSITDTQYF
cdr3_nt: TGTGCCAGCAGTTTGGGCGGGAGTATCACAGATACGCAGTATTTT

clone_size: .
d_call: TRBD2
v_call: TRBV19
j_call: TRBJ2-3
cdr3_aa: CASSMGTSGTDTQYF
cdr3_nt: TGTGCCAGTAGTATGGGGACTAGTGGGACAGATACGCAGTATTTT

clone_size: .
d_call: .
v_call: TRBV5-1
j_call: TRBJ1-1
cdr3_aa: CASTHAPGNTEAFF
cdr3_nt: TGCGCCAGCACTCACGCTCCAGGGAACACTGAAGCTTTCTTT

clone_size: once
d_call: TRBD1
v_call: TRBV5-1
j_call: TRBJ1-1
cdr3_aa: CASSLGPGQGGTEAFF
cdr3_nt: TGCGCCAGCAGCTTGGGACCGGGACAGGGTGGGACTGAAGCTTTCTTT

clone_size: .
d_call: .
v_call: TRBV6-1
j_call: TRBJ2-1
cdr3_aa: CASSDGDNPYNEQFF
cdr3_nt: TGTGCCAGCAGTGATGGGGACAACCCTTACAATGAGCAGTTCTTC

clone_size: .
d_call: TRBD1
v_call: TRBV27
j_call: TRBJ1-1
cdr3_aa: CASSSGPGQGSNTEAFF
cdr3_nt: TGTGCCAGCAGTTCCGGACCCGGACAGGGGTCGAACACTGAAGCTTTCTTT

clone_size: .
d_call: TRBD2
v_call: TRBV30
j_call: TRBJ2-3
cdr3_aa: CAWSKAVLAGTSDTQYF
cdr3_nt: TGTGCCTGGAGTAAGGCGGTACTAGCGGGAACATCAGATACGCAGTATTTT

clone_size: .
d_call: TRBD1
v_call: TRBV18
j_call: TRBJ1-5
cdr3_aa: CASSPRNRGPNQPQHF
cdr3_nt: TGTGCCAGCTCACCAAGAAACAGGGGGCCCAATCAGCCCCAGCATTTT

clone_size: .
d_call: .
v_call: TRBV7-8
j_call: TRBJ2-3
cdr3_aa: CASSPTGDTQYF
cdr3_nt: TGTGCCAGCAGCCCTACGGGGGATACGCAGTATTTT

clone_size: .
d_call: TRBD1
v_call: TRBV6-1
j_call: TRBJ2-7
cdr3_aa: CASSGTTGGYEQYF
cdr3_nt: TGTGCCAGCAGTGGCACGACAGGGGGCTACGAGCAGTACTTC

clone_size: .
d_call: .
v_call: TRBV5-4
j_call: TRBJ1-4
cdr3_aa: CASSLGSATNEKLFF
cdr3_nt: TGTGCCAGCAGCTTGGGCTCGGCAACTAATGAAAAACTGTTTTTT

clone_size: .
d_call: TRBD1
v_call: TRBV9
j_call: TRBJ2-2
cdr3_aa: CASSVGQGSTGELFF
cdr3_nt: TGTGCCAGCAGCGTTGGACAGGGGAGTACCGGGGAGCTGTTTTTT

clone_size: .
d_call: TRBD1
v_call: TRBV27
j_call: TRBJ2-7
cdr3_aa: CASRRGQGAYEQYF
cdr3_nt: TGTGCCAGCAGACGAGGACAGGGGGCCTACGAGCAGTACTTC

clone_size: .
d_call: TRBD2
v_call: TRBV28
j_call: TRBJ2-3
cdr3_aa: CASSQPGLVLGMTDTQYF
cdr3_nt: TGTGCCAGCAGCCAACCGGGACTAGTCCTCGGTATGACAGATACGCAGTATTTT

clone_size: many
d_call: TRBD1
v_call: TRBV4-1
j_call: TRBJ1-1
cdr3_aa: CASSQEPGTGAEAFF
cdr3_nt: TGCGCCAGCAGCCAAGAACCCGGGACAGGGGCTGAAGCTTTCTTT

clone_size: .
d_call: .
v_call: TRBV15
j_call: TRBJ2-7
cdr3_aa: CATSRNRVSKQYF
cdr3_nt: TGTGCCACCAGCAGAAACAGGGTTTCGAAGCAGTACTTC

clone_size: .
d_call: .
v_call: TRBV7-2
j_call: TRBJ2-6
cdr3_aa: CASSLWAISGANVLTF
cdr3_nt: TGTGCCAGCAGCTTATGGGCAATCTCTGGGGCCAACGTCCTGACTTTC

clone_size: .
d_call: TRBD1
v_call: TRBV7-7
j_call: TRBJ2-5
cdr3_aa: CASSFTGEGETQYF
cdr3_nt: TGTGCCAGCAGCTTTACAGGGGAAGGAGAGACCCAGTACTTC

clone_size: .
d_call: .
v_call: TRBV18
j_call: TRBJ2-2
cdr3_aa: CASSPGLTTGELFF
cdr3_nt: TGTGCCAGCTCCCCGGGACTTACCACCGGGGAGCTGTTTTTT